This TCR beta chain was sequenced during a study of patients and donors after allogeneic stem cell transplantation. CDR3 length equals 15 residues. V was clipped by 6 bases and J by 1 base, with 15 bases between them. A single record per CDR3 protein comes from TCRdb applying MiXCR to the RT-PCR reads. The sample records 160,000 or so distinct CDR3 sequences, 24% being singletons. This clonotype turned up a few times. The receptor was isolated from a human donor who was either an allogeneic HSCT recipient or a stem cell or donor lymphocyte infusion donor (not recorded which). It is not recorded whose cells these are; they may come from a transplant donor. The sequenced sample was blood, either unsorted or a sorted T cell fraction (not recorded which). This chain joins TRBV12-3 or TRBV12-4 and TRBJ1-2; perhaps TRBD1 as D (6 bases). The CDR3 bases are TGTGCCAGCAGGCCGAAGGGGGGGGTTAACTATGGCTACACCTTC. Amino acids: CASRPKGGVNYGYTF.